The 19 T cell receptor beta chains reported below all come from one sample, sequenced in a study of preoperative IRX-2 immunotherapy in early breast cancer. TCRdb's table, derived via immunoSEQ multiplex PCR, lists solely in-frame clones and lacks some. The sample includes some 19,000 clones, just under 85% of them seen just once. The treatment denotes: preoperative locoregional IRX-2 cytokine immunotherapy. Here the sequenced sample was lymph node tissue, taken after IRX-2 immunotherapy. The receptors were gathered from a human donor with breast cancer.

The chain combines TRBV14 with TRBJ1-1; D may be TRBD1 (6 bases). The V gene's germline CDR1 is SGHDN and CDR2 FVKESK. The V gene lost 3 bases and the J gene lost 9 bases, with 17 bases spanning the gap. The CDR3 extends over 14 amino acids. CDR3 nucleotides: TGTGCCAGCAGCCACTTGGCGGTCACAGGGCAAGCTTTCTTT. It codes for CASSHLAVTGQAFF.

The J gene is TRBJ2-3, the V gene TRBV7-5; the table's TRBD2 call for D was not verified on the DNA. TRBV7-5 is given as a pseudogene. The CDR3 runs to 14 residues. CDR3 bases: TGTGCCAGCAGCTTAGCGGGAGGTATAGATACGCAGTATTTT. It codes for CASSLAGGIDTQYF.

A few counts support this clone. The V and J genes are TRBV19 and TRBJ2-7; the match to TRBD2 covers 11 bases. Germline V gene lookup returns CDR1 LNHDA and CDR2 SQIVND (reference sequence). With V trimmed by 10 bases and J by 0 bases, 2 bases remained unmatched. The CDR3 is 13 residues long. The CDR3 spells CATSGRSSYEQYF. CDR3 DNA sequence: TGTGCCACTAGCGGGAGGAGCTCCTACGAGCAGTACTTC.

This rearrangement joins TRBV27 to TRBJ2-3; perhaps D is TRBD1 or TRBD2 (6 bases each). V was clipped by 1 base and J by 3 bases, with 20 bases between them. The CDR3 runs 18 residues. Germline CDR1 reads MNHEY; CDR2 reads SMNVEV (reference sequence). The CDR3 bases are TGTGCCAGCAGTTTATTACGCGATGGGGGGCCCACGACAGATACGCAGTATTTT. It codes for CASSLLRDGGPTTDTQYF.

The rearrangement uses TRBV19 and TRBJ2-5, with D perhaps matching TRBD1 (6 bases). V lost 4 bases and J lost 5, with 14 bases in between. CDR3 length equals 14 residues. The germline CDR1 and CDR2 sequences are LNHDA and SQIVND (reference sequence). The CDR3 region has the DNA TGTGCCAGTAGTAGACAGGTAGTACATGAGACCCAGTACTTC. It translates to CASSRQVVHETQYF.

The chain combines TRBV11-3 with TRBJ2-7, with D possibly matching TRBD2 (5 bases). This CDR3 has 14 residues. V lost 5 bases and J lost 8, with 19 bases in between. Per germline, CDR1 SGHNT and CDR2 YENEEA. The CDR3 DNA reads as TGTGCCAGCAGCCCACCGGACTCTTTTGCGAAGCAGTACTTC. It is translated as CASSPPDSFAKQYF. Using reference TRBV11-3 and TRBJ2-7 for the parts outside the CDR3, the full variable domain is EAGVVQSPRYKIIEKKQPVAFWCNPISGHNTLYWYLQNLGQGPELLIRYENEEAVDDSQLPKDRFSAERLKGVDSTLKIQPAELGDSAVYLCASSPPDSFAKQYFGPGTRLTVT.

The chain joins TRBV30 to TRBJ1-6; D unclear. The CDR3 has 11 amino acids. Trimming removed 0 bases from V and 14 bases from J, with 8 bases in between. Germline CDR1 reads GTSNPN; CDR2 reads SVGIG (reference sequence). This chain's CDR3 is CAWSVGSALHF. The DNA of the CDR3 is TGTGCCTGGAGTGTCGGGTCAGCCCTCCACTTT. Complete variable domain (other parts from reference TRBV30 and TRBJ1-6): SQTIHQWPATLVQPVGSPLSLECTVEGTSNPNLYWYRQAAGRGLQLLFYSVGIGQISSEVPQNLSASRPQDRQFILSSKKLLLSDSGFYLCAWSVGSALHFGNGTRLTVT.

V and J are TRBV5-1 and TRBJ2-7; tentative D call: TRBD2 (6 bases). Trimming stripped 4 bases from V and 3 bases from J, with 14 bases between. In germline, CDR1 is SGHRS, CDR2 YFSETQ. The CDR3 spans 14 residues. DNA of the CDR3: TGCGCCAGCAGCAGAACCGGGACTGACTACGAGCAGTACTTC. Its translation is CASSRTGTDYEQYF. Variable domain in full (rest from reference TRBV5-1 and TRBJ2-7): KAGVTQTPRYLIKTRGQQVTLSCSPISGHRSVSWYQQTPGQGLQFLFEYFSETQRNKGNFPGRFSGRQFSNSRSEMNVSTLELGDSALYLCASSRTGTDYEQYFGPGTRLTVT.

The gene calls are TRBV19 and TRBJ2-7; perhaps TRBD1 as D (6 bases). This CDR3 spans 15 amino acids. Germline CDR1 and CDR2: LNHDA and SQIVND (reference sequence). Trimming took off 2 bases at V and 0 bases at J, with 11 bases between the two ends. Here the CDR3 DNA reads TGTGCCAGTAGTATAAGCCAGGGGTCCTCCTACGAGCAGTACTTC. Protein: CASSISQGSSYEQYF. Based on the CDR3 plus reference TRBV19 and TRBJ2-7, the full variable domain is DGGITQSPKYLFRKEGQNVTLSCEQNLNHDAMYWYRQDPGQGLRLIYYSQIVNDFQKGDIAEGYSVSREKKESFPLTVTSAQKNPTAFYLCASSISQGSSYEQYFGPGTRLTVT.

This chain connects TRBV15 to TRBJ2-3; D might be TRBD2 (6 bases). This CDR3 has 16 amino acids. CDR1 is LNHNV and CDR2 is YYDKDF in the germline V gene (reference sequence). V lost 1 base and J 0 bases, leaving 11 bases between the germline ends. This chain's CDR3 is CATSRGGERSTDTQYF. For the CDR3, the DNA is TGTGCCACCAGCAGAGGCGGGGAGAGGAGCACAGATACGCAGTATTTT.

The V and J genes are TRBV6-8 and TRBJ2-1; TRBD2 matches at 8 bases. This CDR3 has 17 amino acids. J was trimmed by 6 bases and V by 8 bases; bases with no gene match: 18. CDR1 is MNHGY, CDR2 SAAAGT, per germline. The CDR3 coding sequence is TGTGCCAGCGTGTCAAACAAACTAAGCGGGAGAGGCAATGAGCAGTTCTTC. It yields the protein CASVSNKLSGRGNEQFF.

Only a few counts were recorded for this clone. V usage is TRBV30 and J usage is TRBJ1-3; D gene ambiguous. Between the trimmed V and J ends, which lost 0 bases and 7 bases, there was a span of 7 bases. The CDR3 has 12 residues. CDR1 is GTSNPN and CDR2 is SVGIG in the germline V gene (reference sequence). DNA for the CDR3: TGTGCCTGGAGTGTACTGGCTAACACCATATATTTT. As protein: CAWSVLANTIYF.

The J gene is TRBJ1-1, the V gene TRBV6-8, with D possibly being TRBD1 (5 bases). Per germline, CDR1 MNHGY and CDR2 SAAAGT. V lost 2 bases and J lost 0, with 13 bases in between. The CDR3 runs to 16 residues. CDR3 coding DNA: TGTGCCAGCAGTTACGTCGGCGGGGGGATGAACACTGAAGCTTTCTTT. Its translation is CASSYVGGGMNTEAFF.

This clone was counted a single time. This chain uses TRBV28 with TRBJ2-1; possibly TRBD2 for D (6 bases). The CDR3 is 14 residues long. Trimming shortened V by 6 bases and J by 6 bases, and 15 bases separated the two germline ends. The germline gives CDR1 MDHEN, CDR2 SYDVKM. CDR3 loop: CASSSGLLRNEQFF. The CDR3, as DNA: TGTGCCAGCAGCTCCGGACTACTCCGCAATGAGCAGTTCTTC.

This chain uses TRBV28 with TRBJ2-7; D possibly uses TRBD1 or TRBD2 (5 bases each). The ends were cut back, 4 bases at V and 7 bases at J, with 11 bases in the middle. Looked up from germline, CDR1 is MDHEN and CDR2 is SYDVKM. The CDR3 consists of 12 residues. CDR3 region: CASSSGPKEQYF. The CDR3 DNA reads as TGTGCCAGCAGTTCGGGACCAAAGGAGCAGTACTTC.

This clone has only one observation. The genes are TRBV19 and TRBJ1-4, with 7 positions matching TRBD1. After removal of 4 bases from V and 7 bases from J, the junction contained 9 bases not matched to a gene. The CDR3 is made up of 15 amino acids. Germline V gene lookup returns CDR1 LNHDA and CDR2 SQIVND (reference sequence). CDR3 in DNA: TGTGCCAGTAGTAAAAGACAGGGTCGTATTGAAAAACTGTTTTTT. Its protein product is CASSKRQGRIEKLFF.

This clone turned up a few times. The chain uses TRBV15 and TRBJ2-5; D gene unclear. Germline CDR1 and CDR2: LNHNV and YYDKDF (reference sequence). This CDR3 region has 16 residues. V dropped 4 bases and J dropped 0 bases, with 15 bases sitting between them. DNA of the CDR3: TGTGCCACCAGCACGAGGCCACAAGCCCACCAAGAGACCCAGTACTTC. This sequence encodes CATSTRPQAHQETQYF.

The chain links TRBV28 to TRBJ1-2; no clear D gene. The length of the CDR3 is 13 residues. Deletions cut 6 bases from V and 0 bases from J, with 8 bases between. Germline V CDR1 and CDR2: MDHEN, SYDVKM. The CDR3 DNA sequence: TGTGCCAGCAGCCTAAGCGCTAACTATGGCTACACCTTC. As protein: CASSLSANYGYTF.

The chain couples TRBV12-5 to TRBJ1-6; no clear D gene. CDR1 LGHNT and CDR2 FRNRAP come from the germline V gene. The CDR3 is 12 residues long. The CDR3: CASNKENSPLHF. Here the CDR3 DNA reads TGTGCCTCCAACAAGGAGAATTCACCCCTCCACTTT.